The 32 T cell receptor beta chains given below trace back to one sample, sequenced in a study of blood T cell repertoires in COVID-19. The repertoire was sequenced with immunoSEQ multiplex PCR; TCRdb's copy has only in-frame clones and lacks some. The repertoire holds 210,000 or so clones, with roughly nine tenths as singletons. Sequenced: peripheral blood. The receptors stem from a woman aged 45-65 years with acute or convalescent COVID-19.

J is TRBJ2-7 and V is TRBV6-5, with 7 bases aligning to TRBD2. The length of the CDR3 is 12 residues. Germline V gene sequence: CDR1 MNHEY, CDR2 SVGAGI. The junction had 4 bases not matched to a gene; V was cut back by 9 bases and J by 2 bases. The CDR3 DNA follows: TGTGCCAGTGGGGACTATCCCTACGAGCAGTACTTC. Its protein is CASGDYPYEQYF.

The chain combines TRBV18 with TRBJ2-7; TRBD2 matches at 14 bases. This CDR3 is 15 amino acids long. V shed 6 bases and J 7 bases; nucleotides not matched to a gene: 8. Germline V gene data show CDR1 as KGHSH and CDR2 as LQKENI. CDR3 in DNA: TGTGCCAGCTCGGGAGGACTAGCGGGAGGTCGGGAGCAGTACTTC. Residues: CASSGGLAGGREQYF.

V is TRBV10-1 and J is TRBJ2-2; no reliable D call. This CDR3 region has 12 residues. Germline CDR1 and CDR2: WNHNN and SYGVQD (reference sequence). The V gene lost 7 bases and the J gene lost 0 bases, with 3 bases spanning the gap. The CDR3 coding sequence is TGCGCCAGCACCTCGAACACCGGGGAGCTGTTTTTT. Translating it yields CASTSNTGELFF.

The CDR3 DNA follows: TGTGCCAGCAGGAACCAGGGTTGGGAAAAACTGTTTTTT. As protein: CASRNQGWEKLFF. The rearrangement uses TRBV2 and TRBJ1-4; tentative D call: TRBD1 (5 bases). The CDR3 contains 13 residues. V dropped 6 bases and J dropped 8 bases, with 13 bases sitting between them. CDR1 and CDR2 (germline): SNHLY, FYNNEI.

The CDR3 loop reads CASSKLAGGSYNEQFF. The CDR3 region has the DNA TGTGCCAGCAGCAAACTAGCGGGAGGCTCCTACAATGAGCAGTTCTTC. The rearrangement links TRBV7-2 to TRBJ2-1, with 12 bases identical to TRBD2. V was pared by 5 bases and J by 0 bases, with 2 bases of the junction left unmatched. Germline V lookup: CDR1 SGHTA, CDR2 FQGNSA. This CDR3 is built from 16 residues.

V is TRBV12-3 or TRBV12-4 and J is TRBJ1-2; 7 nucleotides agree with TRBD1. CDR3 length equals 13 residues. J was trimmed by 4 bases and V by 6 bases; bases with no gene match: 5. Here the CDR3 reads CASSRQGTYGYTF. The CDR3 bases are TGTGCCAGCAGCAGACAGGGAACCTATGGCTACACCTTC.

This clone was seen a single time. V is TRBV11-2 and J is TRBJ1-4, with 8 positions matching TRBD1. This CDR3 contains 14 residues. Germline CDR1 is SGHAT and CDR2 is FQNNGV. V lost 4 bases, J lost 8 bases, and 6 bases stayed unmatched. The CDR3 sequence: CASSSGTGGEKLFF. The DNA for the CDR3 is TGTGCCAGCAGCTCCGGGACAGGAGGGGAAAAACTGTTTTTT.

J is TRBJ1-3 and V is TRBV7-3; no clear D gene. Germline V lookup: CDR1 SGHTA, CDR2 FQGTGA. This CDR3 contains 13 residues. V was shortened by 0 bases and J by 4 bases, with 4 bases between the two germline ends. CDR3 sequence: CASSLTQGNTIYF. CDR3 DNA: TGTGCCAGCAGCTTAACACAGGGAAACACCATATATTTT.

The chain recombines TRBV9 with TRBJ2-3; the D gene is possibly TRBD2 (6 bases). Trimming cost V 0 bases and J 1 base, with 9 bases left between them. Germline V gene lookup returns CDR1 SGDLS and CDR2 YYNGEE. The CDR3 runs to 15 residues. This CDR3 is CASSVVSSGTDTQYF. Here the CDR3 DNA reads TGTGCCAGCAGCGTAGTTTCTAGCGGCACAGATACGCAGTATTTT.

J is TRBJ2-5 and V is TRBV9; D uncertain. There are 16 residues in the CDR3. V lost 4 bases, J lost 5 bases, and 21 bases lay in between. The germline gives CDR1 SGDLS, CDR2 YYNGEE. The DNA for the CDR3 is TGTGCCAGCAGCCCCCACCCCCTAGGAAGCTCGGAGACCCAGTACTTC. Translated, it gives CASSPHPLGSSETQYF. The variable domain in full, with the rest retrieved from reference TRBV9 and TRBJ2-5, is DSGVTQTPKHLITATGQRVTLRCSPRSGDLSVYWYQQSLDQGLQFLIQYYNGEERAKGNILERFSAQQFPDLHSELNLSSLELGDSALYFCASSPHPLGSSETQYFGPGTRLLVL.

The chain is built from TRBV29-1 and TRBJ1-6; tentative D call: TRBD1 (6 bases). The CDR3 is 14 amino acids. Per the germline V gene, CDR1 is SQVTM and CDR2 is ANQGSEA. V dropped 3 bases and J dropped 9 bases, with 15 bases sitting between them. This CDR3 reads CSVECTGQSSPLHF. As DNA, the CDR3 is TGCAGCGTTGAGTGTACAGGGCAAAGTTCACCCCTCCACTTT.

The rearrangement joins TRBV29-1 to TRBJ2-1, with 8 nucleotides matching TRBD1. CDR1 and CDR2 from the germline V gene are SQVTM and ANQGSEA. Unmatched junction bases numbered 12, after V lost 4 bases and J lost 4 bases. The CDR3 spans 16 residues. CDR3 sequence (DNA): TGCAGCGTTGTATTGTTAGAGAGGGACAGGTACAATGAGCAGTTCTTC. This gives the protein CSVVLLERDRYNEQFF.

As DNA, the CDR3 is TGTGCCACCAGCAGAGATAATGGCAGGGGGGAGCAGTACTTC. It translates to CATSRDNGRGEQYF. The rearrangement joins TRBV15 to TRBJ2-7; TRBD1 aligns across 7 bases. The junction had 6 bases not matched to a gene; V was cut back by 0 bases and J by 7 bases. CDR3 length equals 14 residues. Germline CDR1 reads LNHNV; CDR2 reads YYDKDF (reference sequence).

The chain carries TRBV11-2 and TRBJ2-1, with D perhaps matching TRBD1 (6 bases). Trimming took 1 base from V and 2 from J, leaving 12 bases between them. Germline V gene data show CDR1 as SGHAT and CDR2 as FQNNGV. The CDR3 length is 16 residues. The CDR3 DNA reads as TGTGCCAGCAGCTTAGGGGGTGCAGGGGCCTACAATGAGCAGTTCTTC. Its protein is CASSLGGAGAYNEQFF.

V and J are TRBV9 and TRBJ2-2; TRBD2 aligns across 7 bases. This CDR3 comprises 13 residues. Germline lookup yields CDR1 SGDLS and CDR2 YYNGEE. V shed 4 bases and J 5 bases; nucleotides not matched to a gene: 2. This CDR3 reads CASSPRGTGELFF. The CDR3 DNA reads TGTGCCAGCAGCCCGCGGGGGACCGGGGAGCTGTTTTTT.

The CDR3 nucleotides are TGCGCCAGCAGCTACACGGGGAATGAGCAGTTCTTC. This encodes CASSYTGNEQFF. This chain joins TRBV4-1 and TRBJ2-1; a possible D gene is TRBD2 (5 bases). Germline V CDR1 and CDR2: MGHRA, YSYEKL. The CDR3 runs to 12 residues. V was shortened by 5 bases and J by 7 bases, with 9 bases between the two germline ends.

This clone appeared a single time. The chain carries TRBV4-2 and TRBJ2-3, with 13 bases fitting TRBD2. CDR3 length equals 18 residues. The ends lost 2 bases at V and 2 bases at J; junction bases unmatched: 7. Per the germline V gene, CDR1 is LGHNA and CDR2 is YNFKEQ. The CDR3 protein is CASSQPPGLAGDTDTQYF. CDR3 sequence (DNA): TGTGCCAGCAGCCAACCACCAGGACTAGCGGGGGACACAGATACGCAGTATTTT.

The chain carries TRBV6-5 and TRBJ2-7; D not resolved. Germline CDR1 reads MNHEY; CDR2 reads SVGAGI. The ends were cut back, 6 bases at V and 0 bases at J, with 9 bases in the middle. The CDR3 is made up of 13 amino acids. In DNA, the CDR3 is TGTGCCAGCAGCCCAACCAGCTCCTACGAGCAGTACTTC. This encodes CASSPTSSYEQYF.

This chain joins TRBV27 and TRBJ1-2; no clear D gene. Trimming took off 0 bases at V and 4 bases at J, with 9 bases between the two ends. The CDR3 is made up of 14 amino acids. Germline CDR1 MNHEY, CDR2 SMNVEV (reference sequence). The CDR3 nucleotides read TGTGCCAGCAGTTTATCCAACGGGGTCTATGGCTACACCTTC. As protein: CASSLSNGVYGYTF.

This chain uses TRBV29-1 with TRBJ2-5; 10 nucleotides agree with TRBD2. V dropped 7 bases and J dropped 2; count of bases not matched to a gene: 1. Germline values: CDR1 SQVTM, CDR2 ANQGSEA. The CDR3 sequence is 12 residues long. The CDR3 region is CSAAGGQETQYF. CDR3 coding DNA: TGCAGCGCAGCGGGGGGGCAAGAGACCCAGTACTTC.

The chain combines TRBV27 with TRBJ1-2; no clear D gene. V lost 5 bases and J 7 bases, leaving 17 bases between the germline ends. Germline values: CDR1 MNHEY, CDR2 SMNVEV (reference sequence). The CDR3 totals 14 residues. CDR3 amino acids: CASSHRDVMGGYTF. The CDR3, as DNA: TGTGCCAGCAGTCACCGGGATGTGATGGGTGGCTACACCTTC.

The chain couples TRBV27 to TRBJ1-1, with no clear D. CDR3 length: 17 amino acids. V was trimmed by 2 bases and J by 0 bases, leaving 16 bases between them. The germline gives CDR1 MNHEY, CDR2 SMNVEV (reference sequence). This CDR3 is CASSLVWIGGMNTEAFF. CDR3 sequence (DNA): TGTGCCAGCAGTTTAGTGTGGATAGGAGGGATGAACACTGAAGCTTTCTTT.

V gene TRBV5-1 combines with J gene TRBJ2-5, with TRBD2 matching 12 bases. The CDR3 extends over 16 amino acids. Trimming cost V 5 bases and J 0 bases; bases outside gene matches: 5. CDR1 and CDR2 (germline): SGHRS, YFSETQ. The CDR3 DNA follows: TGCGCCAGCAGAGGGACTAGCGGGTTGTACCAAGAGACCCAGTACTTC. This codes for CASRGTSGLYQETQYF.

This sequence joins TRBV19 and TRBJ2-5, with unresolved D. This CDR3 region has 13 residues. CDR1 is LNHDA and CDR2 is SQIVND in the germline V gene (reference sequence). Trimming left V 5 bases short and J 5 bases short, with 12 bases between. CDR3 loop: CASSGPSWETQYF. The CDR3 DNA is TGTGCCAGTAGTGGCCCATCGTGGGAGACCCAGTACTTC. The full variable domain, with the rest looked up from reference TRBV19 and TRBJ2-5, is DGGITQSPKYLFRKEGQNVTLSCEQNLNHDAMYWYRQDPGQGLRLIYYSQIVNDFQKGDIAEGYSVSREKKESFPLTVTSAQKNPTAFYLCASSGPSWETQYFGPGTRLLVL.

J is TRBJ2-5 and V is TRBV7-2, with D perhaps matching TRBD1 (5 bases). Trimming cost V 7 bases and J 1 base, with 13 bases left between them. Germline loops: CDR1 SGHTA, CDR2 FQGNSA. There are 14 residues in the CDR3. The CDR3, as DNA: TGTGCCAGCATCCAGGGTTCGGCCCAAGAGACCCAGTACTTC. Protein: CASIQGSAQETQYF. The whole variable domain, remainder taken from reference TRBV7-2 and TRBJ2-5, is GAGVSQSPSNKVTEKGKDVELRCDPISGHTALYWYRQSLGQGLEFLIYFQGNSAPDKSGLPSDRFSAERTGGSVSTLTIQRTQQEDSAVYLCASIQGSAQETQYFGPGTRLLVL.

The V gene is TRBV3-1 (or the pseudogene TRBV3-2), the J gene TRBJ2-2; D may be TRBD2 (6 bases). Germline loops: CDR1 LGHDT, CDR2 YNNKEL (reference sequence). Trimming shortened V by 4 bases and J by 3 bases, and 15 bases separated the two germline ends. CDR3 size: 16 residues. CDR3 nucleotide sequence: TGTGCCAGCAGCCGCAGGGCGGGACGGGACACCGGGGAGCTGTTTTTT. Protein sequence: CASSRRAGRDTGELFF.

This rearrangement joins TRBV7-2 to TRBJ2-5, with 7 bases fitting TRBD2. This CDR3 is built from 15 residues. V lost 4 bases, J lost 4 bases, and 9 bases stayed unmatched. CDR1 is SGHTA and CDR2 is FQGNSA in the germline V gene. The CDR3 sequence is CASSSSGGRGETQYF. The DNA for the CDR3 is TGTGCCAGCAGCTCCAGTGGCGGGAGAGGAGAGACCCAGTACTTC.

V and J are TRBV6-5 and TRBJ1-2; 9 bases are a match to TRBD1. There are 15 residues in the CDR3. Germline V gene lookup returns CDR1 MNHEY and CDR2 SVGAGI. V was clipped by 8 bases and J by 3 bases; unmatched bases: 10. In DNA, the CDR3 is TGTGCCAGCGTCGCGATCGGGACAGGGTACTATGGCTACACCTTC. Translated: CASVAIGTGYYGYTF.

V gene TRBV5-6 combines with J gene TRBJ1-5; no reliable D call. V lost 1 base and J lost 3, with 8 bases in between. The CDR3 extends over 14 amino acids. Germline-derived CDR1 and CDR2 are SGHDT and YYEEEE. CDR3 protein: CASSLYQINQPQHF. CDR3 in DNA: TGTGCCAGCAGCTTGTATCAGATCAATCAGCCCCAGCATTTT.

V is TRBV6-1 and J is TRBJ1-3; weak D call: TRBD1 (6 bases). CDR3 length: 14 amino acids. The germline V and J ends were trimmed by 2 bases and 9 bases, with 14 bases remaining between them. Germline-derived CDR1 and CDR2 are MNHNS and SASEGT. CDR3 DNA: TGTGCCAGCAGTGAAAAACAGGGTTTAAGCACCATATATTTT. Translating gives CASSEKQGLSTIYF.

The V gene is TRBV29-1, the J gene TRBJ1-2, with TRBD1 identical over 7 bases. Germline lookup yields CDR1 SQVTM and CDR2 ANQGSEA. Trimming at V came to 2 bases and at J to 8 bases, leaving 17 bases not matched to a gene. The CDR3 consists of 16 residues. CDR3 in amino acids: CSVELYWGTASSGYTF. CDR3 bases: TGCAGCGTTGAACTTTATTGGGGGACAGCCTCCAGCGGCTACACCTTC. The complete variable domain, with remaining parts taken from reference TRBV29-1 and TRBJ1-2, reads SAVISQKPSRDICQRGTSLTIQCQVDSQVTMMFWYRQQPGQSLTLIATANQGSEATYESGFVIDKFPISRPNLTFSTLTVSNMSPEDSSIYLCSVELYWGTASSGYTFGSGTRLTVV.

This chain links TRBV30 with TRBJ1-1; 8 bases line up with TRBD1. Germline loops: CDR1 GTSNPN, CDR2 SVGIG (reference sequence). J lost 7 bases, V lost 2 bases, and 9 bases had no gene match. CDR3 size: 14 residues. The CDR3, as DNA: TGTGCCTGGAGTAGTTCAGGGGGCATCGGTGAAGCTTTCTTT. As protein: CAWSSSGGIGEAFF.